This T cell receptor (beta chain) was sequenced for a study of T-cell reconstitution after alpha-beta-depleted transplantation in children. This clonotype has just a few counts. Unmatched junction bases numbered 10, after V lost 1 base and J lost 8 bases. From germline, CDR1 is SGHTA and CDR2 FQGTGA. This CDR3 comprises 16 residues. Molecular barcoding with unique molecular identifiers was used for the TCRbeta library. MiXCR, run by TCRdb on the PCR reads, gives a single entry per CDR3 protein. The table lists a few hundred thousand distinct CDR3 sequences, more than 9% of them singletons. The V gene is TRBV7-3, the J gene TRBJ2-1; 8 bases are shared with TRBD2. The sequence was obtained from a human donor who donated a stem cell graft to a child with SCID. The source was PBMCs from the stem cell graft donor, collected from the stem cell graft. CDR3 sequence reads: CASSLRESGGRDEQFF. The CDR3, as DNA: TGTGCCAGCAGCTTAAGGGAAAGCGGGGGTAGGGATGAGCAGTTCTTC.